The 21 T cell receptor beta chains presented below share a single source sample, sequenced in a study of blood T cell repertoires in COVID-19 (TCRdb year 2020). Library prep was done by the immunoSEQ multiplex PCR assay. What TCRdb holds here is the immuneACCESS table cut down to in-frame rearrangements. Part of the clones is not present; checked against another copy, under half of the missing clones reflect an unresolved V gene, and the others are unexplained. Within this sample are approximately 52,000 clones, with 90% of them counted one time only. Approximately 15% of the sample belongs to the ten largest clones. Sequencing was performed on peripheral blood. The receptors originated from a human donor with active COVID-19. The donor label of this sample is uncertain.

This chain links TRBV27 with TRBJ2-3, with D unclear. Germline V CDR1 and CDR2: MNHEY, SMNVEV (reference sequence). This CDR3 is built from 15 residues. Trimming removed 4 bases at V and 0 bases at J, with 11 bases between. The CDR3 DNA sequence: TGTGCCAGCAGTTACTACAACTCTAGCACAGATACGCAGTATTTT. It yields the protein CASSYYNSSTDTQYF.

CDR3 loop: CASSQGDRYEQYV. In DNA form, the CDR3 reads TGTGCCAGCAGCCAGGGGGACCGTTACGAGCAGTACGTC. The chain employs TRBV7-8 and TRBJ2-7; 7 positions agree with TRBD1. Germline V gives CDR1 SGHVS, CDR2 FQNEAQ. The V segment lost 5 bases and the J segment 4 bases; nucleotides outside the gene matches: 5. The CDR3 consists of 13 residues.

This chain connects TRBV5-4 to TRBJ2-1; 10 positions agree with TRBD1. Trimming took 4 bases from V and 4 from J; bases not matched to a gene: 2. CDR3 size: 14 residues. Germline V gives CDR1 SGHNT, CDR2 YYREEE (reference sequence). CDR3 residues: CASSRTGGYNEQFF. The CDR3 coding sequence is TGTGCCAGCAGCCGGACAGGGGGTTACAATGAGCAGTTCTTC.

The rearrangement joins TRBV28 to TRBJ1-2, with 9 positions matching TRBD1. Per germline, CDR1 MDHEN and CDR2 SYDVKM. V lost 5 bases, J lost 1 base, and 2 bases stayed unmatched. The CDR3 has 14 residues. The CDR3, as DNA: TGTGCCAGCAGTACAGGGGGCCGTAACTATGGCTACACCTTC. This sequence encodes CASSTGGRNYGYTF.

The gene calls are TRBV20-1 and TRBJ1-4, with TRBD1 as a possible D gene (5 bases). The CDR3 has 14 amino acids. Per the germline V gene, CDR1 is DFQATT and CDR2 is SNEGSKA (reference sequence). V dropped 3 bases and J dropped 7 bases, with 15 bases sitting between them. CDR3 amino acids: CSASGPGGGEKLFF. CDR3 coding DNA: TGCAGTGCTAGTGGGCCTGGGGGGGGTGAAAAACTGTTTTTT.

In DNA, the CDR3 is TGTGCCAGCAGGACGACAAAGCACGCGACTGAAGCTTTCTTT. Its translation is CASRTTKHATEAFF. The chain combines TRBV6-5 with TRBJ1-1, with no clear D. Germline lookup yields CDR1 MNHEY and CDR2 SVGAGI. Trimming pared 6 bases from V and 5 bases from J, leaving 16 bases between. This CDR3 spans 14 amino acids.

This chain connects TRBV10-3 to TRBJ2-2; 7 bases map to TRBD1. CDR1 ENHRY and CDR2 SYGVKD come from the germline V gene. The CDR3 has 15 residues. The V and J ends lost 11 bases and 3 bases, in that order; junction bases with no gene match: 12. The CDR3 nucleotides are TGTGCCGCTAAAACCGGGACAGTCGACACCGGGGAGCTGTTTTTT. It is translated as CAAKTGTVDTGELFF.

CDR3 sequence: CASSSPQRGIQETQYF. Written as DNA, the CDR3 is TGTGCCAGCAGCTCGCCACAGCGGGGGATCCAAGAGACCCAGTACTTC. The chain joins TRBV5-8 to TRBJ2-5; 8 bases match TRBD2. CDR1 and CDR2 (germline): SGHTS, YDEGEE. Unmatched junction bases numbered 8, after V lost 3 bases and J lost 1 base. CDR3 length: 16 amino acids.

This clone was picked up a small number of times. The J gene is TRBJ2-4, the V gene TRBV5-4; a weak D match, TRBD1 (6 bases). With 2 bases removed from V and 6 bases from J, the gap between germline ends came to 15 bases. This CDR3 contains 15 residues. CDR1 is SGHNT, CDR2 YYREEE, per germline (reference sequence). The CDR3 DNA sequence: TGTGCCAGCAGCTTAGGTGGGGGCAGGGGAAACATTCAGTACTTC. The encoded protein is CASSLGGGRGNIQYF.

V is TRBV5-1 and J is TRBJ2-1; 7 positions match TRBD2. Trimming removed 0 bases from V and 1 base from J; junction bases left unmatched: 4. The CDR3 extends over 16 amino acids. CDR1 and CDR2 from the germline V gene are SGHRS and YFSETQ. The DNA for the CDR3 is TGCGCCAGCAGCTTGGGGCCCGGGGGGTCCTACAATGAGCAGTTCTTC. It is translated as CASSLGPGGSYNEQFF.

CDR3 amino acids: CARGTGNTGELFF. The CDR3 coding sequence is TGTGCCAGGGGGACAGGGAACACCGGGGAGCTGTTTTTT. The genes are TRBV7-9 and TRBJ2-2, with 8 bases aligning to TRBD1. J was trimmed by 1 base and V by 9 bases; bases with no gene match: 1. Germline CDR1 reads SEHNR; CDR2 reads FQNEAQ (reference sequence). The CDR3 spans 13 residues.

This chain links TRBV5-6 with TRBJ2-1, with 7 bases aligning to TRBD1. Germline V gene sequence: CDR1 SGHDT, CDR2 YYEEEE. CDR3 length equals 17 residues. Trimming took 0 bases from V and 6 from J; bases not matched to a gene: 12. The CDR3, as DNA: TGTGCCAGCAGCTTGGTCGGGGTGACAGGGCGGGTCAATGAGCAGTTCTTC. This translates into CASSLVGVTGRVNEQFF.

This chain uses TRBV7-3 with TRBJ1-2; D is perhaps TRBD1 (5 bases). CDR1 and CDR2 (germline): SGHTA, FQGTGA. V was cut by 2 bases and J by 3 bases, with 13 bases left in between. The CDR3 has 15 amino acids. The chain's CDR3 is CASSLAGRKDYGYTF. DNA of the CDR3: TGTGCCAGCAGCTTAGCAGGGAGGAAGGACTATGGCTACACCTTC. The full variable domain, in which reference TRBV7-3 and TRBJ1-2 provide the parts outside the CDR3, is GAGVSQTPSNKVTEKGKYVELRCDPISGHTALYWYRQSLGQGPEFLIYFQGTGAADDSGLPNDRFFAVRPEGSVSTLKIQRTERGDSAVYLCASSLAGRKDYGYTFGSGTRLTVV.

The gene calls are TRBV10-2 and TRBJ1-5, with TRBD1 matching over 7 bases. The CDR3 is 13 amino acids. Germline V CDR1 and CDR2: WSHSY, SAAADI. The ends lost 8 bases at V and 5 bases at J; junction bases unmatched: 6. CDR3 in DNA: TGCGCCAGCGGCGACAGGGACCATCAGCCCCAGCATTTT. Translation gives CASGDRDHQPQHF.

The rearrangement uses TRBV12-1 and TRBJ1-1; no DNA check was done on the table's D call, TRBD1. TRBV12-1 is a recognized pseudogene. The CDR3 length is 15 residues. The CDR3 coding sequence is TGTGCCAGCAGCTTTCTTACAGACAAAAACACTGAAGCTTTCTTT. This translates into CASSFLTDKNTEAFF.

In DNA, the CDR3 is TGTGCCAGCAGCGAGGACAGAAATCAGCCCCAGCATTTT. Translating it yields CASSEDRNQPQHF. V and J are TRBV11-2 and TRBJ1-5; possibly TRBD1 for D (6 bases). Trimming left V 5 bases short and J 4 bases short, with 9 bases between. This CDR3 has 13 residues. Germline loops: CDR1 SGHAT, CDR2 FQNNGV.

V gene TRBV18 combines with J gene TRBJ1-5; D possibly corresponds to TRBD1 (5 bases). V was clipped by 3 bases and J by 6 bases, with 15 bases between them. The CDR3 has 15 residues. Germline V lookup: CDR1 KGHSH, CDR2 LQKENI. The CDR3 nucleotides read TGTGCCAGCTCACCTCCGGGGGGAGGGAGTCAGCCCCAGCATTTT. Amino acids: CASSPPGGGSQPQHF. Looking up the rest from reference TRBV18 and TRBJ1-5 gives the full variable domain: NAGVMQNPRHLVRRRGQEARLRCSPMKGHSHVYWYRQLPEEGLKFMVYLQKENIIDESGMPKERFSAEFPKEGPSILRIQQVVRGDSAAYFCASSPPGGGSQPQHFGDGTRLSIL.

The genes are TRBV7-6 and TRBJ2-5; TRBD2 aligns across 8 bases. With V trimmed by 5 bases and J by 2 bases, 10 bases remained unmatched. Germline assignment: CDR1 SGHVS and CDR2 FNYEAQ. The CDR3 sequence is 16 residues long. The CDR3 nucleotides read TGTGCCAGCAGCCTCGGGGGGGCGCCTTTGCAAGAGACCCAGTACTTC. Protein product: CASSLGGAPLQETQYF.

V gene TRBV5-6 combines with J gene TRBJ2-7, with TRBD1 identical over 8 bases. The germline V gene encodes CDR1 SGHDT and CDR2 YYEEEE. This CDR3 region has 14 residues. V shed 0 bases, J shed 3 bases, and the junction held 2 bases outside the gene matches. CDR3 in amino acids: CASSLGTGNYEQYV. The CDR3 nucleotides are TGTGCCAGCAGCTTGGGGACAGGGAACTACGAGCAGTACGTC.

This clone has only one observation. V usage is TRBV16 and J usage is TRBJ1-1; 7 bases map to TRBD1. Germline CDR1 and CDR2: KGHSY and FQNENV. Trimming at V came to 1 base and at J to 6 bases, leaving 8 bases not matched to a gene. CDR3 size: 15 residues. For the CDR3, the DNA is TGTGCCAGCAGCCAATTTGCGACAGGGTATCCTGAAGCTTTCTTT. This translates into CASSQFATGYPEAFF.

The CDR3, as DNA: TGTGCCAGCAGCTCCCAGGCGCCGCCCTACGAGCAGTACTTC. This sequence encodes CASSSQAPPYEQYF. The chain is built from TRBV5-4 and TRBJ2-7; no reliable D call. Trimming pared 3 bases from V and 2 bases from J, leaving 12 bases between. CDR1 is SGHNT and CDR2 is YYREEE in the germline V gene (reference sequence). The CDR3 extends over 14 amino acids.